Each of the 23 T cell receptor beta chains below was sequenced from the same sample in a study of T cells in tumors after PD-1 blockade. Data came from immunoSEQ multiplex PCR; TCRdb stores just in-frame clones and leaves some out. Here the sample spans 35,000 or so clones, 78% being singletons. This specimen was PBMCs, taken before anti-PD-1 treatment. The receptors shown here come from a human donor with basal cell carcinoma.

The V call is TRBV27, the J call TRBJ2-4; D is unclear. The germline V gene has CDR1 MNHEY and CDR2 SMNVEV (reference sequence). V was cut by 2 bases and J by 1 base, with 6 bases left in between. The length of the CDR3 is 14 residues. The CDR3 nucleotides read TGTGCCAGCAGTTTAGCGGCTGCCAAAAACATTCAGTACTTC. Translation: CASSLAAAKNIQYF.

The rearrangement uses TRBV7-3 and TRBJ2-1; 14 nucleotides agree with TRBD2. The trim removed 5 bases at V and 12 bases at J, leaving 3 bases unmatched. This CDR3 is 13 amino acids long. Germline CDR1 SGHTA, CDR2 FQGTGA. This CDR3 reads CASSGTSGGVQFF. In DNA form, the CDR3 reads TGTGCCAGCAGCGGGACTAGCGGGGGTGTGCAGTTCTTC.

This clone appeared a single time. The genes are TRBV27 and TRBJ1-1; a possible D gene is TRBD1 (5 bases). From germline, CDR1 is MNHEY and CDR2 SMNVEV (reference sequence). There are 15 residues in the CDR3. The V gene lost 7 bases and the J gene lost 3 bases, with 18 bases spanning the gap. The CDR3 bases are TGTGCCAGCATAGGCGACAGAGGGCGGGACACTGAAGCTTTCTTT. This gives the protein CASIGDRGRDTEAFF.

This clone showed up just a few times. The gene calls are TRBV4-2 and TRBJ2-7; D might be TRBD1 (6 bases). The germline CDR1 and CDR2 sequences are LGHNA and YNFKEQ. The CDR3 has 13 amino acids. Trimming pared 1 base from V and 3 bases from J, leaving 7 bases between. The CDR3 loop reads CASSQGTDYEQYF. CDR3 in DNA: TGTGCCAGCAGCCAAGGGACAGACTACGAGCAGTACTTC.

CDR3 DNA: TGTGCCAGCAGCTTGATTGGATTCTACGAGCAGTACTTC. It translates to CASSLIGFYEQYF. The chain carries TRBV5-4 and TRBJ2-7; no reliable D call. Germline V gene lookup returns CDR1 SGHNT and CDR2 YYREEE (reference sequence). The CDR3 is 13 residues long. V was trimmed by 1 base and J by 3 bases, leaving 8 bases between them.

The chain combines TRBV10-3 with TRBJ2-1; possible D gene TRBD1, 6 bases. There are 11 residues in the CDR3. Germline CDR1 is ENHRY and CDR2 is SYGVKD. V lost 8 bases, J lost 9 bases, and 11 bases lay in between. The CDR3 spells CAILQGGEQFF. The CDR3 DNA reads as TGTGCCATCCTCCAAGGGGGTGAGCAGTTCTTC.

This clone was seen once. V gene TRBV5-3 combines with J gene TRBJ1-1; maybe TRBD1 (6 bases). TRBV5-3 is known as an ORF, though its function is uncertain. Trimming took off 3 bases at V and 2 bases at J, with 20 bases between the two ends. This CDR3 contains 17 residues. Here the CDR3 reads CARSWRAGESVNTEAFF. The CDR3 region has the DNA TGTGCCAGAAGCTGGAGAGCAGGGGAATCAGTAAACACTGAAGCTTTCTTT.

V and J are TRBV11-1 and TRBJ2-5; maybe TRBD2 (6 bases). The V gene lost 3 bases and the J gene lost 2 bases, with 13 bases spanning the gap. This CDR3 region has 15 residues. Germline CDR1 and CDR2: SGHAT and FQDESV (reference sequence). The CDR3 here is CASSLWLARQETQYF. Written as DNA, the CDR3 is TGTGCCAGCAGCTTGTGGCTAGCGAGGCAAGAGACCCAGTACTTC. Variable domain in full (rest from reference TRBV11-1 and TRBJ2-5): EAEVAQSPRYKITEKSQAVAFWCDPISGHATLYWYRQILGQGPELLVQFQDESVVDDSQLPKDRFSAERLKGVDSTLKIQPAELGDSAMYLCASSLWLARQETQYFGPGTRLLVL.

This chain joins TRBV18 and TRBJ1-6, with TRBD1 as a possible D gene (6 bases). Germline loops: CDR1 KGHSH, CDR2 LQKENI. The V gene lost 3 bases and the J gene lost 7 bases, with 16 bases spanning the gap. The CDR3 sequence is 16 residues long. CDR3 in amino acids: CASSPSDRNTNSPLHF. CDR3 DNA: TGTGCCAGCTCACCCTCGGACAGAAACACAAATTCACCCCTCCACTTT.

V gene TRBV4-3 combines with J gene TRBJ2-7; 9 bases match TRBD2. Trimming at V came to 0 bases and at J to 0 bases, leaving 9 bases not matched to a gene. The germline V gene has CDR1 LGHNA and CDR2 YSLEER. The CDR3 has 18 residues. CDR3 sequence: CASSQDYGTSFPSYEQYF. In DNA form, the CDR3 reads TGCGCCAGCAGCCAAGATTACGGGACTAGCTTCCCCTCCTACGAGCAGTACTTC.

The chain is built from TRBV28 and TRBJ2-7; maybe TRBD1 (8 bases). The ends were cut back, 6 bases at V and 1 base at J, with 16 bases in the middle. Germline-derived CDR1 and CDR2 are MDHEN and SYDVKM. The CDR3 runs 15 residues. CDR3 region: CASRADRGGSYEQYF. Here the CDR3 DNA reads TGTGCCAGCAGAGCCGACAGGGGAGGGTCCTACGAGCAGTACTTC.

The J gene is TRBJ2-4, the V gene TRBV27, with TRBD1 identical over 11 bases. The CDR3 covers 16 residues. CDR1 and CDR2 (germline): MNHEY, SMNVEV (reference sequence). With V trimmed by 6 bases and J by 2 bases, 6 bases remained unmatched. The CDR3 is CASRGTGGMPKNIQYF. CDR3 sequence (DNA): TGTGCCAGCAGAGGGACAGGGGGGATGCCCAAAAACATTCAGTACTTC.

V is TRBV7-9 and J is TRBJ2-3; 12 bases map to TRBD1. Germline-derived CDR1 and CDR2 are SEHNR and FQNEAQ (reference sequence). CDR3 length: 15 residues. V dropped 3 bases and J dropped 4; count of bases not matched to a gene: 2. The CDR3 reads CASSLGTGGSDTQYF. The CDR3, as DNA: TGTGCCAGCAGCTTGGGGACAGGGGGCTCAGATACGCAGTATTTT.

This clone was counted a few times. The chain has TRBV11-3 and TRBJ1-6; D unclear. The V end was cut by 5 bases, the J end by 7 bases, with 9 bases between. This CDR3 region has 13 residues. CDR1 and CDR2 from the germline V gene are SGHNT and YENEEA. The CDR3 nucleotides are TGTGCCAGCAGCCCCCGGGTGAATTCACCCCTCCACTTT. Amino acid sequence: CASSPRVNSPLHF. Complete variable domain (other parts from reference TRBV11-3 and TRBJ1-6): EAGVVQSPRYKIIEKKQPVAFWCNPISGHNTLYWYLQNLGQGPELLIRYENEEAVDDSQLPKDRFSAERLKGVDSTLKIQPAELGDSAVYLCASSPRVNSPLHFGNGTRLTVT.

DNA of the CDR3: TGTGCCAGCAGCGTATTACAGGGGGCCGGCCTTGGAGCCCAGTACTTC. It translates to CASSVLQGAGLGAQYF. The chain couples TRBV9 to TRBJ2-5, with TRBD1 matching over 9 bases. The V gene's germline CDR1 is SGDLS and CDR2 YYNGEE. There are 16 residues in the CDR3. J gave up 9 bases and V 1 base, and 13 bases lay outside the gene matches.

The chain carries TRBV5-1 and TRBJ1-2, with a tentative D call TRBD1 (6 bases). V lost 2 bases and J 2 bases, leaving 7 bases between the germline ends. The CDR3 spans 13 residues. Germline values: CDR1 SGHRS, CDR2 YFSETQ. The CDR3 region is CASSFQGNYGYTF. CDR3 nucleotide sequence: TGCGCCAGCAGCTTTCAGGGGAACTATGGCTACACCTTC.

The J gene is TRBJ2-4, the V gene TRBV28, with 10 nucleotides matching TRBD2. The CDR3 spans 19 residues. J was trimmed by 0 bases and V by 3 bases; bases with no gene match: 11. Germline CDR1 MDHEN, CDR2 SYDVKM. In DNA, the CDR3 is TGTGCCAGCAGTTTCGGGCTAGCGGGGGCCCCTTTAGCCAAAAACATTCAGTACTTC. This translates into CASSFGLAGAPLAKNIQYF. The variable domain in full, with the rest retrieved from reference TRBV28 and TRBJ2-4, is DVKVTQSSRYLVKRTGEKVFLECVQDMDHENMFWYRQDPGLGLRLIYFSYDVKMKEKGDIPEGYSVSREKKERFSLILESASTNQTSMYLCASSFGLAGAPLAKNIQYFGAGTRLSVL.

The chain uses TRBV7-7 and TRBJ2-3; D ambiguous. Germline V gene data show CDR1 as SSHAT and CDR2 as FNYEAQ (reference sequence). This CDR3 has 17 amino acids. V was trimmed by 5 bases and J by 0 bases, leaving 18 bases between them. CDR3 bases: TGTGCCAGCAGCCCTCTACTGCGACCTGGCAGCACAGATACGCAGTATTTT. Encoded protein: CASSPLLRPGSTDTQYF.

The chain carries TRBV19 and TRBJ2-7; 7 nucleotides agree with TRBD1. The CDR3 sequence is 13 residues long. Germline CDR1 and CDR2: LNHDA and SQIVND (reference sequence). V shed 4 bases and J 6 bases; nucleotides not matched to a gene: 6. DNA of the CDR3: TGTGCCAGTAGTAGGGACAGAGGCAGCGAGCAGTACTTC. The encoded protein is CASSRDRGSEQYF.

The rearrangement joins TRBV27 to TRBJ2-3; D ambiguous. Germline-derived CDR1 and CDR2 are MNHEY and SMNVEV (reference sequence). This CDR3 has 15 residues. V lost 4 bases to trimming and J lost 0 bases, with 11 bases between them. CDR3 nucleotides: TGTGCCAGCAGTTCTCTACTTTATAGCACAGATACGCAGTATTTT. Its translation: CASSSLLYSTDTQYF.

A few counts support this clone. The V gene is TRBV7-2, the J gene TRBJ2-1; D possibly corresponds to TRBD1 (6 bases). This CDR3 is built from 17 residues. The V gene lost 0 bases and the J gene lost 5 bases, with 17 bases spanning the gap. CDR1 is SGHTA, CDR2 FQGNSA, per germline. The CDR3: CASSLAFRTVDHNEQFF. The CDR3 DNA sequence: TGTGCCAGCAGCTTAGCCTTTCGGACAGTCGATCACAATGAGCAGTTCTTC. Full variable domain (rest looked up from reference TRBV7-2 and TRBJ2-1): GAGVSQSPSNKVTEKGKDVELRCDPISGHTALYWYRQSLGQGLEFLIYFQGNSAPDKSGLPSDRFSAERTGGSVSTLTIQRTQQEDSAVYLCASSLAFRTVDHNEQFFGPGTRLTVL.

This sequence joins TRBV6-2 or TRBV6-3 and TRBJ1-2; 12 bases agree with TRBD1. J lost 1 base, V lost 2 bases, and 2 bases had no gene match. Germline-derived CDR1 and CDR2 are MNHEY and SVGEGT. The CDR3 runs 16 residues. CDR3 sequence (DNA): TGTGCCAGCAGTTACGGGACAGGGGGCCTTAACTATGGCTACACCTTC. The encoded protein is CASSYGTGGLNYGYTF.

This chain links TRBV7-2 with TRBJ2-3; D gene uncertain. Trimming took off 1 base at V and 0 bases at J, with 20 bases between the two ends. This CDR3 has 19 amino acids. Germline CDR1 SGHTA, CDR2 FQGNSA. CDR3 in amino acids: CASSLGVGLAAASTDTQYF. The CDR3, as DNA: TGTGCCAGCAGCTTAGGGGTGGGTTTGGCGGCCGCTAGCACAGATACGCAGTATTTT. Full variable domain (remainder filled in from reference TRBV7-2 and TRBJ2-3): GAGVSQSPSNKVTEKGKDVELRCDPISGHTALYWYRQSLGQGLEFLIYFQGNSAPDKSGLPSDRFSAERTGGSVSTLTIQRTQQEDSAVYLCASSLGVGLAAASTDTQYFGPGTRLTVL.